This T cell receptor beta chain was recorded in a study of CD8 T cells in ankylosing spondylitis. General observations from the study: There were earlier reports of some motif variants in reactive arthritis synovial fluid and blood. Enrichment of disease-linked clones was reportedly significant in matched ankylosing spondylitis synovial fluid. Characteristic, it appeared, of ankylosing spondylitis blood was a TCR beta motif of roughly 8 highly homologous variants.

The germline gives CDR1 LGHNA, CDR2 YNFKEQ. V was pared by 5 bases and J by 2 bases, with 17 bases between. This CDR3 region has 16 residues. Molecular-barcoded quantitative 5'-RACE produced these TCR beta libraries. TCRdb called the 5' RACE reads again in MiXCR, with one record for every CDR3 protein. The sample records fewer than 500,000 distinct CDR3 sequences, 20% to 25% being singletons. Comments on this clonotype: Its antigen is not known.

The sequence was obtained from a male donor with ankylosing spondylitis. The rearrangement links TRBV4-2 to TRBJ2-3; D is possibly TRBD1 or TRBD2 (5 bases each). Input material: blood, either unsorted or a sorted T cell fraction (not recorded which). CDR3 loop: CASSEPRERDTDTQYF. CDR3 nucleotide sequence: TGTGCCAGCAGCGAACCCAGGGAGAGAGACACAGATACGCAGTATTTT.